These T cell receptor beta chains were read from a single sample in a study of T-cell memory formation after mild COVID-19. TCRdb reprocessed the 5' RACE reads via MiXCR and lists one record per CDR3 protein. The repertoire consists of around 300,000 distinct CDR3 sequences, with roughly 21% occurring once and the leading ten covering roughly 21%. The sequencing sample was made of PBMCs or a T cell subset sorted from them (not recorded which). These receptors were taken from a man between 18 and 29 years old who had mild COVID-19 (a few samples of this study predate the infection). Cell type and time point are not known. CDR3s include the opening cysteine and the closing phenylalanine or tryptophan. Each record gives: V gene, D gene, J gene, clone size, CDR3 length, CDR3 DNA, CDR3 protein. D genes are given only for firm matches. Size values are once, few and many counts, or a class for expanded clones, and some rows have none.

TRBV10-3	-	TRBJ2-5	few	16	TGTGCCATCAGTTCCCTCACGGGACTCCCGTCAGAGACCCAGTACTTC	CAISSLTGLPSETQYF
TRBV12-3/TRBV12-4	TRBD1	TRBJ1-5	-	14	TGTGCCAGCAGTCAACAGGGGCGAGGTCAGCCCCAGCATTTT	CASSQQGRGQPQHF
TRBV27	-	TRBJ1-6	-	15	TGTGCCAGCAGTTTAATAAGGGGAGGGGATTCACCCCTCCACTTT	CASSLIRGGDSPLHF
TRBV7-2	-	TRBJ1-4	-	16	TGTGCCAGCAGCTTAGGGGTGAGCCGTAATAATGAAAAACTGTTTTTT	CASSLGVSRNNEKLFF
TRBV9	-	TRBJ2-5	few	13	TGTGCCAGCAGCCGCCCGGGAAGAGAGACCCAGTACTTC	CASSRPGRETQYF
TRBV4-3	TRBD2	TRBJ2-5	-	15	TGCGCCAGCAGCCAAGATGGGACTAGTCAAGAGACCCAGTACTTC	CASSQDGTSQETQYF
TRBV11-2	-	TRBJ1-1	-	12	TGTGCCAGCAGCTTAGATCAGGCTCGAGCTTTCTTT	CASSLDQARAFF
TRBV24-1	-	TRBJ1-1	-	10	TGTGCCACCAGTGATCTTGGAGCTTTCTTT	CATSDLGAFF
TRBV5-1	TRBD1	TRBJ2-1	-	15	TGCGCCAGCAGCTTGGTGGGACAGGGCTACAATGAGCAGTTCTTC	CASSLVGQGYNEQFF
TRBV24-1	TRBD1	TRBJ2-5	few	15	TGTGCCACCAGTGATGCCGGGACAGGGGAAGAGACCCAGTACTTC	CATSDAGTGEETQYF
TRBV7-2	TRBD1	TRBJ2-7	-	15	TGTGCCAGCAGCTTCAGCGGACAGGGTATCTACGAGCAGTACTTC	CASSFSGQGIYEQYF
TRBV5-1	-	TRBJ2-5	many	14	TGCGCCAGCAGCCCTGGGACACCCCAAGAGACCCAGTACTTC	CASSPGTPQETQYF
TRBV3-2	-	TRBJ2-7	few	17	TGTGCCAGCAGCCCACCTCGGACAGGGGGCTACACCTACGAGCAGTACTTC	CASSPPRTGGYTYEQYF
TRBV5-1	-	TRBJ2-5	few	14	TGCGCCAGCAGCTTGGCGCCGGGGCCGGAGACCCAGTACTTC	CASSLAPGPETQYF
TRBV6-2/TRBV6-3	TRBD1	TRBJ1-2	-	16	TGTGCCAGCAGTTACTCGAGGGACAGACCTTCCTATGGCTACACCTTC	CASSYSRDRPSYGYTF
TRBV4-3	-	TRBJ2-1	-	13	TGCGCCAGCAGCCCTAGGATATACAATGAGCAGTTCTTC	CASSPRIYNEQFF
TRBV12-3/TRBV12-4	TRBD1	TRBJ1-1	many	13	TGTGCCAGCAGTTTCGACAGGGCCACTGAAGCTTTCTTT	CASSFDRATEAFF
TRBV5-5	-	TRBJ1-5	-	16	TGTGCCAGCAGCTTGGTGTCAGGGCCTTCCAATCAGCCCCAGCATTTT	CASSLVSGPSNQPQHF
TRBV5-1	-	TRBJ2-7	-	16	TGCGCCAGCAGCTACAGGACAGCCAAGAGCTCCTACGAGCAGTACTTC	CASSYRTAKSSYEQYF
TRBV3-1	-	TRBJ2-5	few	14	TGTGCCAGCAGACAGACAGGGGAGGGAGAGACCCAGTACTTC	CASRQTGEGETQYF
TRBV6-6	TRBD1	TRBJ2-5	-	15	TGTGCCAGCAGTTACTCTTGGACAGGGAAAGAGACCCAGTACTTC	CASSYSWTGKETQYF
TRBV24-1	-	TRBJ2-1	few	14	TGTGCCACCAGTGATTTGGCAGGGGAAGATGAGCAGTTCTTC	CATSDLAGEDEQFF
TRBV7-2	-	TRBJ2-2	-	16	TGTGCCAGCAGCTTATCCGAGGCATCCGACACCGGGGAGCTGTTTTTT	CASSLSEASDTGELFF
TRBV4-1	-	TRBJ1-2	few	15	TGCGCCAGCAGCCAAGGGCGGACGGAAAACTATGGCTACACCTTC	CASSQGRTENYGYTF
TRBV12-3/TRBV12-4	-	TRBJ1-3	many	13	TGTGCCAGCAGCGAAGGACAGAGAAACACCATATATTTT	CASSEGQRNTIYF
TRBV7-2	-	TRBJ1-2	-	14	TGTGCCAGCAGCGCGTACGGGACGGATTATGGCTACACCTTC	CASSAYGTDYGYTF
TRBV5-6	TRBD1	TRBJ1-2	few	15	TGTGCCAGCAGCCCGGACAGGGGAGCTAACTATGGCTACACCTTC	CASSPDRGANYGYTF
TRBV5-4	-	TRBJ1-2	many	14	TGTGCCAGCAGACCCCCGGCCTCGGTATATGGCTACACCTTC	CASRPPASVYGYTF
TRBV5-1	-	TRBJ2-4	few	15	TGCGCCAGCAGCTCAGACAGGCTAGCCAAAAACATTCAGTACTTC	CASSSDRLAKNIQYF
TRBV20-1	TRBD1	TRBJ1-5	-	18	TGCAGTGCTAGACCCACCGGGACAGGGATACGTAGCAATCAGCCCCAGCATTTT	CSARPTGTGIRSNQPQHF
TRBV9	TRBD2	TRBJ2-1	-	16	TGTGCCAGCAGCGTAATGTCTAGCGGGGGGTACAATGAGCAGTTCTTC	CASSVMSSGGYNEQFF
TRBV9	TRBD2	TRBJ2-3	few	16	TGTGCCAGCAGGAGGGGAGCGGGAATTCCCACAGATACGCAGTATTTT	CASRRGAGIPTDTQYF
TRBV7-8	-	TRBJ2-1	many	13	TGTGCCAGCAGCGCCGGAGGTCTCTTGGAGCAGTTCTTC	CASSAGGLLEQFF